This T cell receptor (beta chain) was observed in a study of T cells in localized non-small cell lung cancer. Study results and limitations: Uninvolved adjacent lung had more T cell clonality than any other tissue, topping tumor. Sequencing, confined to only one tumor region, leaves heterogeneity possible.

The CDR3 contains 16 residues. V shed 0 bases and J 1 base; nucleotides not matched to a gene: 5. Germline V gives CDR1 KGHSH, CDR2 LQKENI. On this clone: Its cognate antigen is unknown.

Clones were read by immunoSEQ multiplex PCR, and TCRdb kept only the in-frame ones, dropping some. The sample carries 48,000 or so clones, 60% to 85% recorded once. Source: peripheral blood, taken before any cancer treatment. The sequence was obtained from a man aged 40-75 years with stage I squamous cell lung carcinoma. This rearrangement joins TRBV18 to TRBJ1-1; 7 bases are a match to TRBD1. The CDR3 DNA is TGTGCCAGCTCACCACCTGGGGGACAGACGAACACTGAAGCTTTCTTT. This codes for CASSPPGGQTNTEAFF.